This T cell receptor (beta chain) emerged from a study of OX40 agonist ivuxolimab in advanced cancers. Study summary: Antecedent anti-PD-1, anti-PD-L1 or anti-CTLA-4 therapy was permissible, with about 39% having received some. Study-level findings and limits: Expansion of clones was among the lowest in partial responders at 0.1-3.0 mg/kg. At 0.1 to 3.0 mg/kg, CD4+ and CD8+ blood T cells expanded clonally by week 6.

Of note for this clone: The antigen remains unidentified.

Measured with immunoSEQ multiplex PCR; TCRdb has only the in-frame clones, and not every one. The table shows about 36,000 clones, with roughly 80% occurring only once. Germline CDR1 and CDR2: ENHRY and SYGVKD. The CDR3 extends over 15 amino acids. V was cut by 4 bases and J by 7 bases, with 17 bases left in between. This rearrangement joins TRBV10-3 to TRBJ2-1; D may match TRBD1 or TRBD2 (5 bases each). The sequence was collected from an adult with an advanced solid tumor such as melanoma, head and neck, liver or kidney cancer. The sequencing here drew on CD4+ or CD8+ T cells sorted from blood, taken in a trial of the OX40 agonist ivuxolimab. CDR3 nucleotide sequence: TGTGCCATCAGTGGTAATAGCGTGGGGGAAAATGAGCAGTTCTTC. Encoded protein: CAISGNSVGENEQFF.